Each of the 14 T cell receptor beta chains below was sequenced from the same sample in a study of cytomegalovirus exposure and HLA in healthy donors. The PCR contained 60 Vbeta and 13 Jbeta primers. Produced via immunoSEQ multiplex PCR; TCRdb's table is partial and in-frame only. This table holds 150,000 to 200,000 clones, 60% to 85% found once. The specimen was PBMCs. These receptors were obtained from a female donor in good health and CMV-seronegative.

The genes are TRBV9 and TRBJ1-5; the match to TRBD1 covers 9 bases. J was trimmed by 0 bases and V by 4 bases; bases with no gene match: 8. Germline V gives CDR1 SGDLS, CDR2 YYNGEE. The CDR3 consists of 17 residues. The CDR3 is CASSPGTGLYSNQPQHF. For the CDR3, the DNA is TGTGCCAGCAGCCCCGGGACAGGGTTATATAGCAATCAGCCCCAGCATTTT. The variable domain in full, with the rest retrieved from reference TRBV9 and TRBJ1-5, is DSGVTQTPKHLITATGQRVTLRCSPRSGDLSVYWYQQSLDQGLQFLIQYYNGEERAKGNILERFSAQQFPDLHSELNLSSLELGDSALYFCASSPGTGLYSNQPQHFGDGTRLSIL.

The chain recombines TRBV29-1 with TRBJ2-7; the D gene is possibly TRBD1 (6 bases). The germline gives CDR1 SQVTM, CDR2 ANQGSEA. The length of the CDR3 is 16 residues. Trimming removed 0 bases from V and 2 bases from J, with 17 bases in between. The CDR3 sequence: CSVEDRSTGSPYEQYF. The DNA of the CDR3 is TGCAGCGTTGAAGATCGATCGACAGGATCCCCCTACGAGCAGTACTTC.

This chain uses TRBV28 with TRBJ1-5, with TRBD1 matching over 7 bases. The CDR3 totals 16 residues. Germline lookup yields CDR1 MDHEN and CDR2 SYDVKM. V shed 4 bases, J shed 2 bases, and the junction held 8 bases outside the gene matches. The CDR3: CASSSVDRDRNQPQHF. In DNA form, the CDR3 reads TGTGCCAGCAGTTCCGTCGACAGGGACCGCAATCAGCCCCAGCATTTT.

This clone has only a few counts. The chain has TRBV4-1 and TRBJ1-4; D is uncertain. Trimming stripped 8 bases from V and 7 bases from J, with 14 bases between. The CDR3 runs 13 residues. Germline loops: CDR1 MGHRA, CDR2 YSYEKL. The CDR3 coding sequence is TGCGCCAGCGTCCCGTTAAACAGTGAAAAACTGTTTTTT. Its protein is CASVPLNSEKLFF.

The CDR3 coding sequence is TGTGCCAGCAGTTTTACAGGGACAGCTCTGCCCCAGCATTTT. Translating it yields CASSFTGTALPQHF. The rearrangement links TRBV27 to TRBJ1-5; 7 nucleotides line up with TRBD1. The CDR3 is 14 residues long. The germline V gene has CDR1 MNHEY and CDR2 SMNVEV (reference sequence). V lost 3 bases to trimming and J lost 9 bases; unmatched junction nucleotides: 8.

The chain links TRBV27 to TRBJ2-7; a possible D gene is TRBD2 (6 bases). Germline CDR1 MNHEY, CDR2 SMNVEV (reference sequence). CDR3 length equals 13 residues. V lost 6 bases and J lost 2, with 11 bases in between. CDR3 loop: CASSPGTAYEQYF. CDR3 bases: TGTGCCAGCAGCCCTGGGACTGCCTACGAGCAGTACTTC.

The chain is built from TRBV7-9 and TRBJ2-7; weak D call: TRBD1 (6 bases). CDR3 length: 14 amino acids. Per the germline V gene, CDR1 is SEHNR and CDR2 is FQNEAQ (reference sequence). Trimming removed 5 bases at V and 2 bases at J, with 13 bases between. The chain's CDR3 is CASSRPDSTYEQYF. The CDR3 DNA reads TGTGCCAGCAGCCGCCCGGACAGTACCTACGAGCAGTACTTC.

The chain recombines TRBV30 with TRBJ1-4; maybe TRBD1 (5 bases). Trimming pared 0 bases from V and 8 bases from J, leaving 13 bases between. The CDR3 runs 14 residues. Per the germline V gene, CDR1 is GTSNPN and CDR2 is SVGIG (reference sequence). The CDR3 DNA reads TGTGCCTGGAGTGTCGGGGGGAAGGTAGAAAAACTGTTTTTT. Translating it yields CAWSVGGKVEKLFF.

J is TRBJ1-1 and V is TRBV5-1; unclear D gene. V lost 0 bases to trimming and J lost 2 bases, with 11 bases between them. Germline V gene sequence: CDR1 SGHRS, CDR2 YFSETQ. This CDR3 is 15 amino acids long. CDR3 sequence (DNA): TGCGCCAGCAGCTTGGAGGTCAGCGTTAACACTGAAGCTTTCTTT. Translated, it gives CASSLEVSVNTEAFF.

The rearrangement links TRBV28 to TRBJ1-1; weak D call: TRBD1 (6 bases). The CDR3 loop spans 15 amino acids. Trimming took 1 base from V and 8 from J, leaving 17 bases between them. The V gene's germline CDR1 is MDHEN and CDR2 SYDVKM. CDR3 sequence reads: CASSLYPRRGQEAFF. The CDR3 region has the DNA TGTGCCAGCAGTTTATATCCCCGCAGGGGCCAGGAAGCTTTCTTT.

This clone occurred once. This sequence joins TRBV27 and TRBJ1-1; 7 positions agree with TRBD1. Germline values: CDR1 MNHEY, CDR2 SMNVEV (reference sequence). CDR3 length equals 14 residues. V dropped 2 bases and J dropped 2; count of bases not matched to a gene: 2. The CDR3 bases are TGTGCCAGCAGTTTACCAGGGGGAAACACTGAAGCTTTCTTT. Residues: CASSLPGGNTEAFF.

The J gene is TRBJ1-1, the V gene TRBV30; 9 positions match TRBD1. Trimming cost V 5 bases and J 7 bases; bases outside gene matches: 8. Germline values: CDR1 GTSNPN, CDR2 SVGIG (reference sequence). The length of the CDR3 is 13 residues. The CDR3 sequence: CAWALQGASEAFF. Here the CDR3 DNA reads TGTGCCTGGGCCTTACAGGGGGCCAGTGAAGCTTTCTTT.

The chain is built from TRBV5-4 and TRBJ1-6; D unclear. With 0 bases removed from V and 10 bases from J, the gap between germline ends came to 14 bases. In germline, CDR1 is SGHNT, CDR2 YYREEE (reference sequence). This CDR3 has 15 residues. The CDR3 bases are TGTGCCAGCAGCTTGGCCGAGGTTCCAACCTCACCCCTCCACTTT. It specifies CASSLAEVPTSPLHF.

This chain uses TRBV5-6 with TRBJ2-2; no definite D call. The V gene's germline CDR1 is SGHDT and CDR2 YYEEEE. The V and J ends lost 4 bases and 2 bases respectively, with 12 bases between them. The CDR3 runs 15 residues. The CDR3 bases are TGTGCCAGCAGCCCACGAACGAGAAACACCGGGGAGCTGTTTTTT. Its translation is CASSPRTRNTGELFF.